This T cell receptor (beta chain) appears in the sequencing data of a study of blood T cell repertoires in COVID-19. Study overall: Samples came from the United States, Italy and Spain, spanning acute and convalescent COVID-19.

In the source study's methods: For nucleated cells, counts were estimated from reference gene primer amplification. Sequencing was performed with immunoSEQ multiplex PCR; in TCRdb, only in-frame clones are kept and a portion is missing. V and J calls and clone size are copied from that table; D and trimming were computed from the DNA. The sample contains some 330,000 clones, 92% of which appear only once. Adults between about 18 and 95 years of age took part from 24 US areas. For recovered donors of Cohort 3, there were two negative PCRs, clearance, or symptom resolution. Per the germline V gene, CDR1 is LGHDT and CDR2 is YNNKEL (reference sequence). V was cut by 5 bases and J by 1 base, with 11 bases left in between. CDR3 length: 14 residues.

The V call is TRBV3-1 (or the pseudogene TRBV3-2), the J call TRBJ1-1; D possibly corresponds to TRBD1 (5 bases). The receptor was derived from a woman in her twenties or thirties who had recovered from COVID-19. The specimen sequenced was PBMCs or T cells enriched from blood (not recorded which). The DNA of the CDR3 is TGTGCCAGCAGCACCCCTCAGGGGAACACTGAAGCTTTCTTT. Protein: CASSTPQGNTEAFF.